Below are 10 T cell receptor beta chains sequenced from a single sample in a study of blood T cell repertoires in COVID-19. Sequencing was performed with immunoSEQ multiplex PCR; in TCRdb, only in-frame clones are kept and a portion is missing. The data contain approximately 360,000 clones, 83% of them seen just once; the ten biggest clones take up approximately 5%. Sequencing was carried out using PBMCs or T cells enriched from blood (not recorded which). The receptor source for this set is a woman aged 45-65 years who had recovered from COVID-19.

This sequence joins TRBV5-1 and TRBJ1-1, with TRBD1 matching 9 bases. The CDR3 is made up of 14 amino acids. The germline CDR1 and CDR2 sequences are SGHRS and YFSETQ. The junction had 6 bases not matched to a gene; V was cut back by 3 bases and J by 6 bases. This CDR3 reads CASSSTGGSAEAFF. The DNA of the CDR3 is TGCGCCAGCAGCTCGACAGGGGGAAGCGCTGAAGCTTTCTTT. The entire variable domain, with the rest obtained from reference TRBV5-1 and TRBJ1-1, is as follows: KAGVTQTPRYLIKTRGQQVTLSCSPISGHRSVSWYQQTPGQGLQFLFEYFSETQRNKGNFPGRFSGRQFSNSRSEMNVSTLELGDSALYLCASSSTGGSAEAFFGQGTRLTVV.

CDR3 protein: CASSPEGLGTDTQYF. CDR3 sequence (DNA): TGTGCCAGCAGCCCAGAGGGCTTAGGCACAGATACGCAGTATTTT. V and J are TRBV11-2 and TRBJ2-3, with a possible D match to TRBD2 (5 bases). V was trimmed by 5 bases and J by 1 base, leaving 13 bases between them. The CDR3 is 15 residues long. Germline lookup yields CDR1 SGHAT and CDR2 FQNNGV.

The table lists this clone with a few counts. The chain uses TRBV19 and TRBJ2-7, with a weak D call TRBD2 (6 bases). This CDR3 contains 15 residues. In germline, CDR1 is LNHDA, CDR2 SQIVND (reference sequence). Trimming pared 8 bases from V and 7 bases from J, leaving 24 bases between. CDR3 sequence (DNA): TGTGCCAGTTGCGCCCGACAAGGAGGGGCGGGGGAGCAGTACTTC. This translates into CASCARQGGAGEQYF.

This chain joins TRBV7-2 and TRBJ1-2; D ambiguous. The germline gives CDR1 SGHTA, CDR2 FQGNSA. This CDR3 region has 13 residues. Trimming removed 1 base from V and 6 bases from J, with 9 bases in between. The CDR3 DNA is TGTGCCAGCAGCTTAGGAGGGATGGATGGCTACACCTTC. This encodes CASSLGGMDGYTF.

J is TRBJ2-6 and V is TRBV30, with TRBD2 as a possible D gene (7 bases). The CDR3 contains 15 residues. Per germline, CDR1 GTSNPN and CDR2 SVGIG (reference sequence). The V end lost 8 bases, the J end lost 0 bases, and 14 bases lay between the germline ends. CDR3: CAGGAVLSGANVLTF. As DNA, the CDR3 is TGTGCCGGGGGGGCAGTCCTCTCTGGGGCCAACGTCCTGACTTTC.

This chain uses TRBV4-1 with TRBJ1-5, with 7 bases identical to TRBD1. Germline lookup yields CDR1 MGHRA and CDR2 YSYEKL. The length of the CDR3 is 14 residues. V shed 6 bases and J 9 bases; nucleotides not matched to a gene: 11. The CDR3 DNA is TGCGCCAGCAGGCCTCTGACAGGGCTTGGGCCCCAGCATTTT. Translation: CASRPLTGLGPQHF.

The V gene is TRBV6-5, the J gene TRBJ2-7; 8 bases fit TRBD2. The germline V gene encodes CDR1 MNHEY and CDR2 SVGAGI. Losses at the gene ends were 6 bases for V and 6 bases for J; bases not matched to a gene: 13. The CDR3 extends over 15 amino acids. The CDR3 DNA reads TGTGCCAGCAGACTCAGTGAGCGGGAGATTCGCGAGCAGTACTTC. It encodes CASRLSEREIREQYF.

The J gene is TRBJ1-3, the V gene TRBV13; D not resolved. The V and J ends lost 3 bases and 8 bases respectively, with 11 bases between them. The CDR3 consists of 13 residues. Per the germline V gene, CDR1 is PRHDT and CDR2 is FYEKMQ (reference sequence). The DNA of the CDR3 is TGTGCCAGCAGCTTGCGAAACGTTGACACCATATATTTT. This gives the protein CASSLRNVDTIYF.

This chain joins TRBV10-3 and TRBJ2-2, with TRBD1 matching 7 bases. V trimming: 0 bases; J trimming: 0 bases; junction bases outside the gene matches: 10. Germline values: CDR1 ENHRY, CDR2 SYGVKD. The CDR3 length is 19 residues. As DNA, the CDR3 is TGTGCCATCAGTGAGTCCCCTCCAACCGGGACAGCGAACACCGGGGAGCTGTTTTTT. This codes for CAISESPPTGTANTGELFF.

The J gene is TRBJ2-5, the V gene TRBV5-1, with unresolved D. Trimming stripped 5 bases from V and 2 bases from J, with 7 bases between. The CDR3 has 12 residues. In germline, CDR1 is SGHRS, CDR2 YFSETQ. CDR3 amino acids: CASRQSQETQYF. CDR3 bases: TGCGCCAGCAGACAATCGCAAGAGACCCAGTACTTC.